The 15 T cell receptor beta chains below were found in one sample sequenced in a study of blood T cell repertoires in COVID-19 (dated by TCRdb to the early 2020s). Library generation was performed with the immunoSEQ multiplex PCR assay. The table was pulled from immuneACCESS by TCRdb, which kept in-frame rearrangements only. Such tables lose some clones; where checked, under half of the loss comes from unresolved V genes, and the rest has no known cause. The sample table contains about 65,000 clones; only one count was recorded for around 90% of them. The top ten hold roughly 1.3% of the sample. The sample consisted of peripheral blood. All receptors come from a man aged 60 to 69 with acute or convalescent COVID-19.

V usage is TRBV24-1 and J usage is TRBJ1-4; TRBD1 agrees at 9 bases. The CDR3 runs to 13 residues. V was clipped by 8 bases and J by 8 bases; unmatched bases: 5. Germline CDR1 reads KGHDR; CDR2 reads SFDVKD. The CDR3 region has the DNA TGTGCCACCATATACAGGGGGCAAGAAAAACTGTTTTTT. Encoded protein: CATIYRGQEKLFF.

V and J are TRBV7-2 and TRBJ2-3; 12 bases align to TRBD2. The J segment lost 4 bases and the V segment lost 8 bases, leaving 7 bases of the junction unmatched. The CDR3 extends over 15 amino acids. CDR1 is SGHTA, CDR2 FQGNSA, per germline. For the CDR3, the DNA is TGTGCCAGCGGACTAGCGGGGTCGTATGCAGATACGCAGTATTTT. Translating it yields CASGLAGSYADTQYF.

The rearrangement joins TRBV5-1 to TRBJ2-7, with a tentative D call TRBD2 (6 bases). Germline CDR1 is SGHRS and CDR2 is YFSETQ. V was pared by 2 bases and J by 2 bases, with 14 bases between. CDR3 length: 15 amino acids. CDR3 protein: CASSFYVAGPYEQYF. Here the CDR3 DNA reads TGCGCCAGCAGCTTTTATGTGGCGGGGCCCTACGAGCAGTACTTC.

The rearrangement uses TRBV30 and TRBJ1-1; D gene uncertain. V dropped 3 bases and J dropped 1 base, with 9 bases sitting between them. The germline CDR1 and CDR2 sequences are GTSNPN and SVGIG (reference sequence). CDR3 size: 13 residues. For the CDR3, the DNA is TGTGCCTGGAGCCCACAGAGGAACACTGAAGCTTTCTTT. Its translation: CAWSPQRNTEAFF.

This rearrangement joins TRBV7-3 to TRBJ2-1; weak D call: TRBD2 (6 bases). CDR1 is SGHTA and CDR2 is FQGTGA in the germline V gene. V was trimmed by 5 bases and J by 4 bases, leaving 15 bases between them. The CDR3 extends over 15 amino acids. The CDR3 coding sequence is TGTGCCAGCAGCCCCCTGGCGGGGAGGTACAATGAGCAGTTCTTC. This codes for CASSPLAGRYNEQFF. Based on the CDR3 plus reference TRBV7-3 and TRBJ2-1, the full variable domain is GAGVSQTPSNKVTEKGKYVELRCDPISGHTALYWYRQSLGQGPEFLIYFQGTGAADDSGLPNDRFFAVRPEGSVSTLKIQRTERGDSAVYLCASSPLAGRYNEQFFGPGTRLTVL.

This chain's CDR3 is CATSDPDRTYGYTF. The CDR3 DNA is TGTGCCACCAGTGATCCAGACAGGACCTATGGCTACACCTTC. V is TRBV24-1 and J is TRBJ1-2; possible D gene TRBD1, 6 bases. This CDR3 spans 14 amino acids. V lost 3 bases to trimming and J lost 4 bases, with 11 bases between them. CDR1 and CDR2 (germline): KGHDR, SFDVKD.

This clone showed up just a few times. The CDR3 region has the DNA TGCGCCAGCAGGCCAGGGAACGGAAACACCATATATTTT. As protein: CASRPGNGNTIYF. This chain links TRBV5-1 with TRBJ1-3; D may be TRBD1 (5 bases). Trimming removed 5 bases from V and 4 bases from J, with 10 bases in between. The CDR3 runs to 13 residues. Germline V gene lookup returns CDR1 SGHRS and CDR2 YFSETQ.

The chain has TRBV10-3 and TRBJ2-1; 8 bases line up with TRBD1. The CDR3 has 14 amino acids. Trimming at V came to 0 bases and at J to 11 bases, leaving 6 bases not matched to a gene. Germline lookup yields CDR1 ENHRY and CDR2 SYGVKD. This CDR3 reads CAISESTTGDKQFF. The CDR3 nucleotides are TGTGCCATCAGTGAGTCGACGACAGGGGATAAGCAGTTCTTC.

The chain couples TRBV5-1 to TRBJ2-7; TRBD1 might be the D (5 bases). Germline lookup yields CDR1 SGHRS and CDR2 YFSETQ. The CDR3 has 16 amino acids. V lost 3 bases, J lost 0 bases, and 16 bases lay in between. The CDR3 loop is CASSSNTGRSSYEQYF. As DNA, the CDR3 is TGCGCCAGCAGCTCAAACACAGGACGATCCTCCTACGAGCAGTACTTC.

There are a few counts of this clone. This chain uses TRBV3-1 (or the pseudogene TRBV3-2) with TRBJ2-7; 8 bases agree with TRBD2. The CDR3 loop spans 13 amino acids. Germline CDR1 is LGHDT and CDR2 is YNNKEL (reference sequence). The ends lost 1 base at V and 9 bases at J; junction bases unmatched: 5. CDR3 in DNA: TGTGCCAGCAGCCAAGGGGGACTAGTGGGGCAGTACTTC. It is translated as CASSQGGLVGQYF.

The rearrangement joins TRBV29-1 to TRBJ1-4, with 10 bases matching TRBD1. Germline-derived CDR1 and CDR2 are SQVTM and ANQGSEA. The CDR3 has 15 amino acids. The V and J ends lost 6 bases and 0 bases, in that order; junction bases with no gene match: 4. The CDR3 spells CSVRQGASTNEKLFF. The CDR3 coding sequence is TGCAGCGTCAGACAGGGGGCCTCAACTAATGAAAAACTGTTTTTT.

The chain recombines TRBV13 with TRBJ1-1; no clear D. The CDR3 covers 12 residues. In germline, CDR1 is PRHDT, CDR2 FYEKMQ (reference sequence). V was clipped by 5 bases and J by 5 bases, with 9 bases between them. The CDR3 protein is CASSLEGTEAFF. The CDR3 DNA reads TGTGCCAGCAGCCTCGAGGGAACTGAAGCTTTCTTT.

The chain is built from TRBV5-1 and TRBJ2-1; TRBD2 is a possible D gene (6 bases). This CDR3 has 14 residues. Looked up from germline, CDR1 is SGHRS and CDR2 is YFSETQ. V lost 0 bases and J 6 bases, leaving 10 bases between the germline ends. DNA for the CDR3: TGCGCCAGCAGCTTGGCAGCAGCGGGCAATGAGCAGTTCTTC. Translating it yields CASSLAAAGNEQFF.

The chain joins TRBV7-8 to TRBJ1-1, with 11 bases lining up with TRBD1. J gave up 6 bases and V 5 bases, and 11 bases lay outside the gene matches. The CDR3 is 16 amino acids. CDR1 is SGHVS, CDR2 FQNEAQ, per germline. The CDR3: CASSPGWGQGDSEAFF. As DNA, the CDR3 is TGTGCCAGCAGCCCCGGTTGGGGACAGGGGGACTCTGAAGCTTTCTTT.

The J gene is TRBJ2-3, the V gene TRBV11-1; D is possibly TRBD1 (6 bases). From germline, CDR1 is SGHAT and CDR2 FQDESV (reference sequence). The V end was cut by 2 bases, the J end by 3 bases, with 15 bases between. CDR3 size: 16 residues. The CDR3: CASSLRPQGWTDTQYF. CDR3 in DNA: TGTGCCAGCAGCTTACGACCTCAGGGGTGGACAGATACGCAGTATTTT.